The next 24 T cell receptor beta chains were all read from a single sample in a study of T cells in Graves' hyperthyroidism and ophthalmopathy. Amplification of TCR beta CDR3 regions was performed using RNA transcripts as template. Primed by the HTBI set, a first-round RT-PCR was run on the TCR CDR3. TCRdb redid the calling of the multiplex PCR reads with MiXCR, one entry per CDR3 protein. The sample lists around 200,000 distinct CDR3 sequences; around 15% were seen once. What was sequenced was blood. The source is a woman in her forties or fifties with Graves' hyperthyroidism.

This clonotype was observed once. The CDR3 protein is CSARPLGNTEAFF. The CDR3 nucleotides are TGCAGTGCTAGACCCCTGGGGAACACTGAAGCTTTCTTT. The chain couples TRBV20-1 to TRBJ1-1; D call uncertain. CDR3 length: 13 residues. Germline CDR1 and CDR2: DFQATT and SNEGSKA (reference sequence). V was shortened by 2 bases and J by 1 base, with 8 bases between the two germline ends.

This clonotype was counted at least ten times. This chain links TRBV5-1 with TRBJ2-3; 14 bases are a match to TRBD2. Germline V lookup: CDR1 SGHRS, CDR2 YFSETQ. CDR3 length equals 17 residues. With V trimmed by 4 bases and J by 1 base, 5 bases remained unmatched. The CDR3 DNA is TGCGCCAGCAGCGATGGACTAGCGGGGGGCCGCACAGATACGCAGTATTTT. Translated, it gives CASSDGLAGGRTDTQYF.

The chain has TRBV27 and TRBJ1-2, with 8 bases aligning to TRBD1. CDR3 length: 17 amino acids. After removal of 6 bases from V and 8 bases from J, the junction contained 20 bases not matched to a gene. CDR1 and CDR2 from the germline V gene are MNHEY and SMNVEV (reference sequence). CDR3 loop: CASRGQGASTYLIGYTF. The CDR3 bases are TGTGCCAGCAGGGGTCAGGGGGCCTCGACCTATTTAATAGGCTACACCTTC.

This clonotype was counted ten times or more. The chain carries TRBV20-1 and TRBJ1-4, with unresolved D. This CDR3 is built from 12 residues. Trimming took 4 bases from V and 5 from J, leaving 8 bases between them. Germline CDR1 reads DFQATT; CDR2 reads SNEGSKA (reference sequence). CDR3 bases: TGCAGTGCTAAACGGAAAAATGAAAAACTGTTTTTT. It specifies CSAKRKNEKLFF.

This sequence joins TRBV19 and TRBJ2-7; a weak D match, TRBD2 (6 bases). The V end was cut by 1 base, the J end by 5 bases, with 9 bases between. This CDR3 spans 13 amino acids. CDR1 is LNHDA and CDR2 is SQIVND in the germline V gene (reference sequence). The CDR3 here is CASSIVGSDEQYF. Here the CDR3 DNA reads TGTGCCAGTAGTATAGTCGGGAGTGACGAGCAGTACTTC. The full variable domain, completed using reference TRBV19 and TRBJ2-7, is DGGITQSPKYLFRKEGQNVTLSCEQNLNHDAMYWYRQDPGQGLRLIYYSQIVNDFQKGDIAEGYSVSREKKESFPLTVTSAQKNPTAFYLCASSIVGSDEQYFGPGTRLTVT.

The sample holds many counts of this clonotype. This chain links TRBV5-1 with TRBJ1-1; D possibly corresponds to TRBD1 (5 bases). CDR3 length: 15 residues. The V end lost 0 bases, the J end lost 3 bases, and 12 bases lay between the germline ends. Germline V gives CDR1 SGHRS, CDR2 YFSETQ. DNA for the CDR3: TGCGCCAGCAGCTTGGCCGGGGGGGGTGACACTGAAGCTTTCTTT. Protein sequence: CASSLAGGGDTEAFF. Supplemented by reference TRBV5-1 and TRBJ1-1, the full variable domain reads KAGVTQTPRYLIKTRGQQVTLSCSPISGHRSVSWYQQTPGQGLQFLFEYFSETQRNKGNFPGRFSGRQFSNSRSEMNVSTLELGDSALYLCASSLAGGGDTEAFFGQGTRLTVV.

Many counts were recorded for this clonotype. The genes are TRBV12-3 or TRBV12-4 and TRBJ1-5, with D unclear. Deletions cut 3 bases from V and 7 bases from J, with 10 bases between. The CDR3 consists of 13 residues. This chain's CDR3 is CASSFGVFQPQHF. CDR3 DNA sequence: TGTGCCAGCAGTTTCGGGGTTTTCCAGCCCCAGCATTTT.

The V and J genes are TRBV10-1 and TRBJ2-1; TRBD1 matches 8 bases. V dropped 0 bases and J dropped 10; count of bases not matched to a gene: 2. Germline values: CDR1 WNHNN, CDR2 SYGVQD (reference sequence). The CDR3 runs 13 residues. CDR3 nucleotides: TGCGCCAGCAGTGAGTCTGGGACAGGCGAGCAGTTCTTC. Translating it yields CASSESGTGEQFF.

This clonotype was seen many times. This chain links TRBV6-1 with TRBJ1-4; a possible D gene is TRBD1 (6 bases). This CDR3 is built from 15 residues. V was clipped by 6 bases and J by 0 bases, with 11 bases between them. The germline V gene encodes CDR1 MNHNS and CDR2 SASEGT. The CDR3 region is CASSERQATNEKLFF. The CDR3, as DNA: TGTGCCAGCAGCGAGAGACAGGCAACTAATGAAAAACTGTTTTTT.

This clonotype came up many times. The rearrangement links TRBV12-3 or TRBV12-4 to TRBJ1-1; D is possibly TRBD1 (5 bases). This CDR3 is 14 amino acids long. V was shortened by 3 bases and J by 4 bases, with 12 bases between the two germline ends. Here the CDR3 DNA reads TGTGCCAGCAGTTTGTGGGATAGGGGCACTGAAGCTTTCTTT. Residues: CASSLWDRGTEAFF.

Ten or more counts support this clonotype. The chain combines TRBV19 with TRBJ1-6, with a possible D match to TRBD1 (5 bases). V was cut by 3 bases and J by 6 bases, with 12 bases left in between. The CDR3 loop spans 15 amino acids. The V gene's germline CDR1 is LNHDA and CDR2 SQIVND (reference sequence). CDR3 in amino acids: CASSIGAGLNSPLHF. Here the CDR3 DNA reads TGTGCCAGTAGTATTGGGGCAGGCCTTAATTCACCCCTCCACTTT.

This clonotype occurred many times. The V gene is TRBV7-9, the J gene TRBJ2-3; D perhaps matches TRBD1 (6 bases). This CDR3 contains 17 residues. Germline CDR1 and CDR2: SEHNR and FQNEAQ (reference sequence). The V end lost 4 bases, the J end lost 1 base, and 18 bases lay between the germline ends. The CDR3 DNA follows: TGTGCCAGCAGCTCCCTCCCCGGGACACCAGGCACAGATACGCAGTATTTT. Translating it yields CASSSLPGTPGTDTQYF.

This clonotype was seen ten or more times. The V gene is TRBV12-3 or TRBV12-4, the J gene TRBJ2-1, with TRBD1 identical over 7 bases. CDR3 length equals 15 residues. V lost 6 bases and J lost 7; bases outside the gene matches: 12. CDR3: CASRGTVLNGNEQFF. The CDR3 nucleotides are TGTGCCAGCAGGGGGACAGTCCTAAATGGAAATGAGCAGTTCTTC.

This clonotype was seen a handful of times. The V and J genes are TRBV18 and TRBJ2-3; 10 positions agree with TRBD2. The J segment lost 2 bases and the V segment lost 3 bases, leaving 8 bases of the junction unmatched. The CDR3 contains 17 residues. The germline CDR1 and CDR2 sequences are KGHSH and LQKENI. The CDR3 bases are TGTGCCAGCTCACCTTTACTAGCGGGGCGGCCCACAGATACGCAGTATTTT. Translating it yields CASSPLLAGRPTDTQYF.

This clonotype was seen repeatedly, ten times or more. The chain uses TRBV28 and TRBJ1-2; 11 bases fit TRBD1. Germline V CDR1 and CDR2: MDHEN, SYDVKM. The length of the CDR3 is 15 residues. The V and J ends lost 3 bases and 7 bases, in that order; junction bases with no gene match: 7. Written as DNA, the CDR3 is TGTGCCAGCAGTTTCCGGACAGGGGGCTTTGGTGGCTACACCTTC. It codes for CASSFRTGGFGGYTF.

This clonotype was counted only a few times. The chain is built from TRBV18 and TRBJ2-5; maybe TRBD1 (5 bases). The CDR3 runs to 15 residues. In germline, CDR1 is KGHSH, CDR2 LQKENI. The V end was cut by 1 base, the J end by 3 bases, with 12 bases between. The chain's CDR3 is CASSPLPTAKETQYF. In DNA form, the CDR3 reads TGTGCCAGCTCACCACTTCCGACAGCCAAAGAGACCCAGTACTTC.

Many counts were recorded for this clonotype. This chain links TRBV19 with TRBJ2-2, with 7 nucleotides matching TRBD2. Germline CDR1 reads LNHDA; CDR2 reads SQIVND (reference sequence). The J segment lost 4 bases and the V segment lost 0 bases, leaving 26 bases of the junction unmatched. This CDR3 contains 23 residues. The CDR3 DNA sequence: TGTGCCAGTAGTATAGATGGCTTGGCCAGGGTGAGCGGGGCAGATCAGAGCACCGGGGAGCTGTTTTTT. Encoded protein: CASSIDGLARVSGADQSTGELFF. Combining the CDR3 with reference TRBV19 and TRBJ2-2 gives the whole variable domain DGGITQSPKYLFRKEGQNVTLSCEQNLNHDAMYWYRQDPGQGLRLIYYSQIVNDFQKGDIAEGYSVSREKKESFPLTVTSAQKNPTAFYLCASSIDGLARVSGADQSTGELFFGEGSRLTVL.

This clonotype was seen repeatedly, ten times or more. The rearrangement links TRBV3-1 to TRBJ1-6, with D maybe TRBD1 (5 bases). Germline CDR1 LGHDT, CDR2 YNNKEL (reference sequence). The CDR3 sequence is 14 residues long. The V end was cut by 1 base, the J end by 8 bases, with 9 bases between. CDR3 region: CASSQGGGYSPLHF. CDR3 coding DNA: TGTGCCAGCAGCCAAGGGGGGGGTTATTCACCCCTCCACTTT.

This sequence joins TRBV28 and TRBJ2-3; 14 positions agree with TRBD2. This CDR3 contains 18 residues. With 4 bases clipped from V and 4 bases from J, the junction kept 10 bases outside the gene matches. Per the germline V gene, CDR1 is MDHEN and CDR2 is SYDVKM. CDR3 sequence (DNA): TGTGCCAGCAGTTCACCGGGACTAGCGGGAGTCCTCGCAGATACGCAGTATTTT. This codes for CASSSPGLAGVLADTQYF.

This clonotype has at least ten counts. V is TRBV7-2 and J is TRBJ2-3, with TRBD2 matching 7 bases. CDR1 is SGHTA and CDR2 is FQGNSA in the germline V gene. The CDR3 loop spans 15 amino acids. Trimming took 1 base from V and 6 from J; bases not matched to a gene: 7. DNA of the CDR3: TGTGCCAGCAGCTTAGACGACTGGGAGGGGGATACGCAGTATTTT. This sequence encodes CASSLDDWEGDTQYF.

This clonotype has a count of ten or more. The V gene is TRBV12-3 or TRBV12-4, the J gene TRBJ1-5; TRBD1 is a possible D gene (5 bases). The ends were cut back, 1 base at V and 2 bases at J, with 18 bases in the middle. The CDR3 loop spans 18 amino acids. The CDR3 coding sequence is TGTGCCAGCAGTTTAGGGGGCCTTGCCGGCGAACGCAATCAGCCCCAGCATTTT. Residues: CASSLGGLAGERNQPQHF.

The chain couples TRBV20-1 to TRBJ2-2; the match to TRBD2 covers 9 bases. There are 14 residues in the CDR3. The V segment lost 6 bases and the J segment 1 base; nucleotides outside the gene matches: 3. The germline V gene encodes CDR1 DFQATT and CDR2 SNEGSKA (reference sequence). CDR3 in DNA: TGCAGTGCAAAGCGGGGGGTGAACACCGGGGAGCTGTTTTTT. This codes for CSAKRGVNTGELFF.

In its sample, this clonotype was seen many times. The rearrangement uses TRBV6-2 or TRBV6-3 and TRBJ1-5; D unresolved. The CDR3 contains 14 residues. Germline values: CDR1 MNHEY, CDR2 SVGEGT. Trimming shortened V by 3 bases and J by 1 base, and 7 bases separated the two germline ends. The CDR3 coding sequence is TGTGCCAGCAGTTATGCGCTGAGCAATCAGCCCCAGCATTTT. It encodes CASSYALSNQPQHF.

In this sample, this clonotype turned up many times. This chain joins TRBV19 and TRBJ2-1, with D unresolved. This CDR3 is built from 11 residues. Germline CDR1 and CDR2: LNHDA and SQIVND (reference sequence). With 4 bases removed from V and 9 bases from J, the gap between germline ends came to 7 bases. DNA of the CDR3: TGTGCCAGTAGTAGTGTTGGTGAGCAGTTCTTC. It yields the protein CASSSVGEQFF.